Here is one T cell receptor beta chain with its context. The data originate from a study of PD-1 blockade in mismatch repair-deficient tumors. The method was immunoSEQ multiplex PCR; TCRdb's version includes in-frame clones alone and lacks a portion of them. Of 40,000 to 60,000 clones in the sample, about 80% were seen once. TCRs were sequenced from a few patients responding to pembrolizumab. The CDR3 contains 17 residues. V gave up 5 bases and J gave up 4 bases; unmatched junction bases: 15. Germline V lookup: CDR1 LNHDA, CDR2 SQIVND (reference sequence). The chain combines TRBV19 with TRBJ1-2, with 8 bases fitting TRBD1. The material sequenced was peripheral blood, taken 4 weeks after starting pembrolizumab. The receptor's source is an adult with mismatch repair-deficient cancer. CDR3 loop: CASSLRTGNVITYGYTF. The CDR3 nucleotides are TGTGCCAGTAGTCTCCGGACAGGGAATGTAATTACCTATGGCTACACCTTC.